Presented here are 30 T cell receptor beta chains from one specimen sequenced in a study of blood T cells in healthy people across ages (dated by TCRdb to between 2015 and 2016). Receptor libraries were prepared by 5' RACE. Sequencing was carried out with an Illumina HiSeq 2500. A second roughly 6 to 12 cycle PCR used a sample-barcoded 5' primer and a J-beta primer mix. TCRdb reprocessed the public reads (quality trimming at Q25 with fastp, clone calling with MiXCR) and kept in-frame beta chains. Duplicate CDR3 protein sequences are folded into a single record with the most common DNA and genes. Counted in this sample were approximately 790,000 distinct CDR3 sequences; 62% of them appeared once. In total, the top ten clones hold 25% to 35% of the sample. Sequenced sample: blood. These receptor sequences come from a man aged 25 to 45 in good health.

The chain links TRBV5-4 to TRBJ1-4; D is ambiguous. Trimming left V 0 bases short and J 8 bases short, with 11 bases between. CDR3 size: 14 residues. Germline-derived CDR1 and CDR2 are SGHNT and YYREEE (reference sequence). The CDR3 sequence: CASSLDYSQEKLFF. DNA for the CDR3: TGTGCCAGCAGCTTGGATTATTCGCAAGAAAAACTGTTTTTT.

The chain has TRBV29-1 and TRBJ2-3; D might be TRBD2 (7 bases). V was trimmed by 3 bases and J by 2 bases, leaving 12 bases between them. Per the germline V gene, CDR1 is SQVTM and CDR2 is ANQGSEA. The CDR3 totals 14 residues. CDR3 sequence: CSVDGGANTDTQYF. The CDR3 DNA reads as TGCAGCGTTGATGGGGGGGCTAACACAGATACGCAGTATTTT.

Here the CDR3 reads CASLQGLGHYGYTF. In DNA, the CDR3 is TGTGCCAGCTTACAAGGCCTGGGGCACTATGGCTACACCTTC. The chain is built from TRBV2 and TRBJ1-2; maybe TRBD1 (5 bases). Germline CDR1 is SNHLY and CDR2 is FYNNEI. This CDR3 is built from 14 residues. Trimming left V 8 bases short and J 3 bases short, with 16 bases between.

The gene calls are TRBV5-6 and TRBJ2-1; TRBD2 matches 7 bases. V shed 5 bases and J 13 bases; nucleotides not matched to a gene: 15. The CDR3 has 14 residues. Germline lookup yields CDR1 SGHDT and CDR2 YYEEEE. CDR3 nucleotide sequence: TGTGCCAGCAGGCGGTGGAGAGGGCGGGAGACCCAGTTCTTC. Translation gives CASRRWRGRETQFF.

V usage is TRBV29-1 and J usage is TRBJ1-1; the D gene is possibly TRBD1 (5 bases). Trimming cost V 7 bases and J 0 bases, with 9 bases left between them. Germline V gene lookup returns CDR1 SQVTM and CDR2 ANQGSEA. This CDR3 spans 12 amino acids. The CDR3 DNA sequence: TGCAGCGGGGGCTCCATGAACACTGAAGCTTTCTTT. Translating it yields CSGGSMNTEAFF.

The chain has TRBV20-1 and TRBJ1-6, with 7 bases matching TRBD1. CDR1 DFQATT and CDR2 SNEGSKA come from the germline V gene (reference sequence). The CDR3 runs 16 residues. With V trimmed by 3 bases and J by 5 bases, 10 bases remained unmatched. DNA of the CDR3: TGCAGTGCTAGGGTGGGGGCCGGGACAGATAATTCACCCCTCCACTTT. As protein: CSARVGAGTDNSPLHF.

There are a few counts of this clonotype. The chain has TRBV9 and TRBJ2-5; D possibly corresponds to TRBD2 (6 bases). Matching the DNA end better, TRBJ2-7 makes the J call doubtful. CDR1 SGDLS and CDR2 YYNGEE come from the germline V gene. The CDR3 consists of 15 residues. CDR3: CASSVAPTGEREQYF. CDR3 DNA: TGTGCCAGCAGCGTAGCCCCCACGGGGGAACGCGAGCAGTACTTC.

CDR3 residues: CASSSGLQGNYGYTF. The CDR3 DNA reads as TGTGCCAGCAGCTCAGGCTTACAGGGGAACTATGGCTACACCTTC. This sequence joins TRBV9 and TRBJ1-2, with 7 bases matching TRBD1. The V and J ends lost 4 bases and 2 bases, in that order; junction bases with no gene match: 8. Germline V gene sequence: CDR1 SGDLS, CDR2 YYNGEE. There are 15 residues in the CDR3.

The chain employs TRBV24-1 and TRBJ2-1, with 7 bases matching TRBD1. V gave up 3 bases and J gave up 10 bases; unmatched junction bases: 8. The CDR3 covers 14 residues. Germline loops: CDR1 KGHDR, CDR2 SFDVKD. Here the CDR3 reads CATSDGDSPKEQFF. The CDR3 nucleotides are TGTGCCACCAGTGATGGGGACAGCCCAAAAGAGCAGTTCTTC.

This rearrangement joins TRBV29-1 to TRBJ1-1, with 7 nucleotides matching TRBD1. Losses at the gene ends were 4 bases for V and 5 bases for J; bases not matched to a gene: 7. Germline-derived CDR1 and CDR2 are SQVTM and ANQGSEA. CDR3 length: 13 residues. The CDR3 sequence: CSVGQGGGTEAFF. For the CDR3, the DNA is TGCAGCGTTGGGCAGGGGGGAGGTACTGAAGCTTTCTTT. The full variable domain, in which reference TRBV29-1 and TRBJ1-1 provide the parts outside the CDR3, is SAVISQKPSRDICQRGTSLTIQCQVDSQVTMMFWYRQQPGQSLTLIATANQGSEATYESGFVIDKFPISRPNLTFSTLTVSNMSPEDSSIYLCSVGQGGGTEAFFGQGTRLTVV.

This rearrangement joins TRBV7-2 to TRBJ2-7, with D unclear. Germline V gene sequence: CDR1 SGHTA, CDR2 FQGNSA. CDR3 length equals 13 residues. The ends were cut back, 1 base at V and 6 bases at J, with 10 bases in the middle. CDR3 region: CASSLEGFSEQYF. The CDR3 DNA reads as TGTGCCAGCAGCTTAGAAGGGTTCAGCGAGCAGTACTTC.

J is TRBJ2-4 and V is TRBV7-2; the D is unclear. The J call may be in error: the DNA end matches TRBJ2-7 better. Germline V gives CDR1 SGHTA, CDR2 FQGNSA. The CDR3 covers 13 residues. In DNA, the CDR3 is TGTGCCAGCAGCTTAGACCCCTACTACGAGCAGTACTTC. It encodes CASSLDPYYEQYF.

This chain joins TRBV25-1 and TRBJ1-6, with D maybe TRBD1 (6 bases). V was shortened by 2 bases and J by 15 bases, with 26 bases between the two germline ends. This CDR3 contains 17 residues. The V gene's germline CDR1 is MGHDK and CDR2 SYGVNS. In nucleotides, the CDR3 is TGTGCCAGCAGTGAAAGGCGGCTCCGGGACACCGATAATCTCCTCCACTTT. It yields the protein CASSERRLRDTDNLLHF. Variable domain in full (rest from reference TRBV25-1 and TRBJ1-6): EADIYQTPRYLVIGTGKKITLECSQTMGHDKMYWYQQDPGMELHLIHYSYGVNSTEKGDLSSESTVSRIRTEHFPLTLESARPSHTSQYLCASSERRLRDTDNLLHFGNGTRLTVT.

This clonotype was seen more than once but under ten times. The chain couples TRBV7-2 to TRBJ2-3; TRBD2 aligns across 10 bases. The CDR3 covers 15 residues. CDR1 and CDR2 from the germline V gene are SGHTA and FQGNSA. Germline trimming cut 1 base from V and 6 bases from J; bases unmatched to any gene: 4. The CDR3 region has the DNA TGTGCCAGCAGCTTAGAGCGGGGGGGCGGGGATACGCAGTATTTT. This sequence encodes CASSLERGGGDTQYF.

The V call is TRBV29-1, the J call TRBJ2-5; TRBD1 aligns across 9 bases. The closer fit of TRBJ2-7 to the DNA end suggests the J call may be wrong. Germline V gene sequence: CDR1 SQVTM, CDR2 ANQGSEA. The CDR3 has 15 residues. The CDR3 DNA sequence: TGCAGCGTTGAAAGGGGACAGGGCCTTACCTACGAGCAGTACTTC. Its protein product is CSVERGQGLTYEQYF.

The chain uses TRBV30 and TRBJ2-3; TRBD2 might be the D (6 bases). Between the trimmed V and J ends, which lost 0 bases and 12 bases, there was a span of 16 bases. The length of the CDR3 is 13 residues. CDR1 is GTSNPN and CDR2 is SVGIG in the germline V gene (reference sequence). The CDR3 loop is CAWSVQKRAVQYF. The CDR3 DNA follows: TGTGCCTGGAGTGTACAAAAGCGGGCGGTTCAGTATTTT.

The chain recombines TRBV7-9 with TRBJ2-1; a possible D gene is TRBD2 (7 bases). CDR1 and CDR2 from the germline V gene are SEHNR and FQNEAQ (reference sequence). The CDR3 has 13 amino acids. The V gene lost 5 bases and the J gene lost 10 bases, with 15 bases spanning the gap. The CDR3 sequence: CASSRGGGWEQFF. CDR3 sequence (DNA): TGTGCCAGCAGCCGGGGAGGGGGATGGGAGCAGTTCTTC.

The rearrangement links TRBV6-2 or TRBV6-3 to TRBJ2-7; TRBD2 might be the D (5 bases). Germline CDR1 MNHEY, CDR2 SVGEGT. This CDR3 comprises 13 residues. With 6 bases removed from V and 0 bases from J, the gap between germline ends came to 9 bases. The CDR3 nucleotides are TGTGCCAGCAGGTGGGCGGGCTCCTACGAGCAGTACTTC. It is translated as CASRWAGSYEQYF.

The gene calls are TRBV10-3 and TRBJ2-1, with 10 bases aligning to TRBD1. With 4 bases clipped from V and 10 bases from J, the junction kept 13 bases outside the gene matches. The germline gives CDR1 ENHRY, CDR2 SYGVKD. This CDR3 region has 16 residues. The CDR3 nucleotides are TGTGCCATCAGTGGGGGGATAGGACAGGGGGAACAGGAGCAGTTCTTC. This codes for CAISGGIGQGEQEQFF.

The rearrangement uses TRBV11-2 and TRBJ1-2; D possibly corresponds to TRBD1 (5 bases). CDR1 is SGHAT, CDR2 FQNNGV, per germline. With 4 bases removed from V and 5 bases from J, the gap between germline ends came to 17 bases. The CDR3 contains 15 residues. As DNA, the CDR3 is TGTGCCAGCAGCTCTAGCCGACAGCCAAAATATGGCTACACCTTC. Protein: CASSSSRQPKYGYTF.

The chain employs TRBV28 and TRBJ2-7; D gene uncertain. V lost 4 bases to trimming and J lost 5 bases, with 12 bases between them. Germline CDR1 and CDR2: MDHEN and SYDVKM. This CDR3 comprises 13 residues. The CDR3 nucleotides read TGTGCCAGCAGTTCCCGCCGCCCGGACGAGCAGTACTTC. Translation gives CASSSRRPDEQYF.

The sample holds a few counts of this clonotype. The chain joins TRBV28 to TRBJ2-7; D might be TRBD2 (5 bases). Germline assignment: CDR1 MDHEN and CDR2 SYDVKM. This CDR3 has 11 residues. V was shortened by 7 bases and J by 2 bases, with 6 bases between the two germline ends. The CDR3 loop reads CASTGTYEQYF. The CDR3 bases are TGTGCCAGCACCGGGACCTACGAGCAGTACTTC.

The rearrangement joins TRBV12-3 or TRBV12-4 to TRBJ2-7; D unclear. The CDR3 consists of 14 residues. V was pared by 6 bases and J by 3 bases, with 15 bases between. DNA of the CDR3: TGTGCCAGCAGCCCGACGGACGGAGACTACGAGCAGTACTTC. It is translated as CASSPTDGDYEQYF.

The J gene is TRBJ2-3, the V gene TRBV6-5; TRBD2 matches 12 bases. CDR3 length: 18 amino acids. From germline, CDR1 is MNHEY and CDR2 SVGAGI. Unmatched junction bases numbered 9, after V lost 2 bases and J lost 3 bases. DNA for the CDR3: TGTGCCAGCAGTTACAATCCCCGACTAGCGGGGGAAACAGATACGCAGTATTTT. Amino acid sequence: CASSYNPRLAGETDTQYF.

The CDR3 nucleotides read TGCGCCAGCAGCATACTCGACCCGGACGGAGTGAGCTACACCTTC. Translated, it gives CASSILDPDGVSYTF. The chain joins TRBV5-1 to TRBJ1-2; D unclear. The ends were cut back, 4 bases at V and 9 bases at J, with 22 bases in the middle. The CDR3 consists of 15 residues. Germline-derived CDR1 and CDR2 are SGHRS and YFSETQ.

V and J are TRBV28 and TRBJ2-1; the match to TRBD1 covers 7 bases. J gave up 5 bases and V 5 bases, and 6 bases lay outside the gene matches. The CDR3 length is 14 residues. The V gene's germline CDR1 is MDHEN and CDR2 SYDVKM. The CDR3 sequence is CASSQTTGDNEQFF. As DNA, the CDR3 is TGTGCCAGCAGTCAAACTACAGGGGACAATGAGCAGTTCTTC.

This clonotype was seen only a few times. The rearrangement uses TRBV12-3 or TRBV12-4 and TRBJ2-3, with 8 nucleotides matching TRBD2. V lost 7 bases and J lost 2; bases outside the gene matches: 11. This CDR3 spans 16 amino acids. This CDR3 reads CASIPRGGGTTDTQYF. The CDR3 DNA reads as TGTGCCAGCATCCCCCGGGGCGGGGGGACCACAGATACGCAGTATTTT.

Written as DNA, the CDR3 is TGTGCCAGCAGCGCCCGGGACAGGGTCAATCAGCCCCAGCATTTT. Translated: CASSARDRVNQPQHF. The chain couples TRBV5-5 to TRBJ1-5; 9 nucleotides agree with TRBD1. V was clipped by 4 bases and J by 3 bases; unmatched bases: 5. The germline V gene encodes CDR1 SGHKS and CDR2 YYEKEE (reference sequence). This CDR3 has 15 residues.

The V gene is TRBV9, the J gene TRBJ2-2, with 10 bases that match TRBD2. In germline, CDR1 is SGDLS, CDR2 YYNGEE. This CDR3 has 15 residues. The V gene end was trimmed by 5 bases and the J gene end by 3 bases; junction bases not matched to a gene: 4. The CDR3 reads CASRESGGDTGELFF. CDR3 bases: TGTGCCAGCAGAGAAAGCGGGGGGGACACCGGGGAGCTGTTTTTT.

This clonotype was seen a handful of times. This sequence joins TRBV10-2 and TRBJ1-5, with D tentatively TRBD1 (6 bases). The CDR3 totals 14 residues. CDR1 and CDR2 (germline): WSHSY, SAAADI. V lost 8 bases and J 6 bases, leaving 17 bases between the germline ends. CDR3 DNA sequence: TGCGCCAGCGAAGACAGGTTGATGGGTCAGCCCCAGCATTTT. It translates to CASEDRLMGQPQHF.